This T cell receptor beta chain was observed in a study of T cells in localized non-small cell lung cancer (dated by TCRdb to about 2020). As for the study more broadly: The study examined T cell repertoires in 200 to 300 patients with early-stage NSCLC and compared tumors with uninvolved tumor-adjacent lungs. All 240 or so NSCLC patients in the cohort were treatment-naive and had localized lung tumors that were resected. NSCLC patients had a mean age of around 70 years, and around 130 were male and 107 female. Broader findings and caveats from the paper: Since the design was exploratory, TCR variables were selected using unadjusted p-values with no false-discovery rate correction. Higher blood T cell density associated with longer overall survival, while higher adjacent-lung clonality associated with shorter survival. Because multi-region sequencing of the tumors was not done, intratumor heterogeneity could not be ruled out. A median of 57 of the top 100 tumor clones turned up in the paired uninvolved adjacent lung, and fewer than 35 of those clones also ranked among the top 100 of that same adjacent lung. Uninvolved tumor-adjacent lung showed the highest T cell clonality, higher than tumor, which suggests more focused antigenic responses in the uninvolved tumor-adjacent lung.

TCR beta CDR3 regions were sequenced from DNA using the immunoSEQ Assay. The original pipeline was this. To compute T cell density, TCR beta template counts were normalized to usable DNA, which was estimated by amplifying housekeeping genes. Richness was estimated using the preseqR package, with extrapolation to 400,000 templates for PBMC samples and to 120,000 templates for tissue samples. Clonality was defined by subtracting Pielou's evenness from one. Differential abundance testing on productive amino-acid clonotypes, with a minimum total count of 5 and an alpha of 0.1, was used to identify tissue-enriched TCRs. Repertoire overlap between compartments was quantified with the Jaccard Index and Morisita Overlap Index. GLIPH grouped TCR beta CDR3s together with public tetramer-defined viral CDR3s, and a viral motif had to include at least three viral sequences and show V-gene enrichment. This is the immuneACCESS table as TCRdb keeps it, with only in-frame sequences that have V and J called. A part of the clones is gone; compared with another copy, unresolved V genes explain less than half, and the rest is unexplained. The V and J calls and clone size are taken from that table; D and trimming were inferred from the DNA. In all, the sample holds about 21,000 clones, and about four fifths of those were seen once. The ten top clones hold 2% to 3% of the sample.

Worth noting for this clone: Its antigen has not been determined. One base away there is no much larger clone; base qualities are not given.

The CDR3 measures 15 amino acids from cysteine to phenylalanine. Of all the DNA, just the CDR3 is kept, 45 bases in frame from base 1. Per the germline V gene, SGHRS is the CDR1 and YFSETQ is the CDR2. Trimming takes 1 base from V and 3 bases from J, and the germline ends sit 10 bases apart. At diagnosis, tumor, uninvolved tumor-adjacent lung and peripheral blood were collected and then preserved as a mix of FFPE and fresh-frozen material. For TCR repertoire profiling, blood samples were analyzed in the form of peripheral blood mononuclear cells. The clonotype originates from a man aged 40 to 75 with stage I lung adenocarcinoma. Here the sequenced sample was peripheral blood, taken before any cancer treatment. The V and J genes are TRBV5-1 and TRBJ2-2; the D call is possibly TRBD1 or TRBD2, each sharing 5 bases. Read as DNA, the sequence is TGCGCCAGCAGCTTGTGGGACGGGCACACCGGGGAGCTGTTTTTT. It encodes CASSLWDGHTGELFF.